This T cell receptor (beta chain) was sequenced in a study of shared clonotypes between healthy human individuals. Libraries were prepared by immunoSEQ multiplex PCR; TCRdb keeps only in-frame clonotypes and omits some of them. The sample yields a few million clones, 85% to 95% seen once. Germline CDR1 is SGHVS and CDR2 is FQNEAQ. The CDR3 totals 16 residues. Deletions cut 5 bases from V and 7 bases from J, with 23 bases between. The sample taken for sequencing was naive CD4+ T cells sorted from blood. The subset is: CD45RA+ positively selected. The sequence was collected from a man aged 18 to 30 in good health. V usage is TRBV7-8 and J usage is TRBJ1-2, with D tentatively TRBD1 (5 bases). The CDR3 bases are TGTGCCAGCAGCCGGGGAGGGGAGGTTTCGCCGCGTGGCTACACCTTC. Translated: CASSRGGEVSPRGYTF.